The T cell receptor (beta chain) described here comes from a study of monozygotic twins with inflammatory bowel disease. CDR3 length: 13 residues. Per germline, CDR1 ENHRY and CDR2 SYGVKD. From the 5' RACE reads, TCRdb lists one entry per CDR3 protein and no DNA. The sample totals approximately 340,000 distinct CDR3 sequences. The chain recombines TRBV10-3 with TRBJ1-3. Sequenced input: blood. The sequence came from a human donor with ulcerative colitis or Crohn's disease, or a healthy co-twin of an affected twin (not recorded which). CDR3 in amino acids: CAISEVTGNTIYF.